The following is a T cell receptor (beta chain) sequence with its context. From germline, CDR1 is GTSNPN and CDR2 SVGIG (reference sequence). The V and J ends lost 4 bases and 6 bases, in that order; junction bases with no gene match: 6. The length of the CDR3 is 13 residues. The sample is drawn from a study of blood T cell repertoires in COVID-19. Across the study: Acute-phase and convalescent COVID-19 samples originated in the United States, Italy and Spain.

In the original workflow: Amplification from reference gene primers served as the basis for estimated nucleated cell counts. TCRdb's copy holds only in-frame clones and misses some; the assay was immunoSEQ multiplex PCR. Clone size and V and J calls were adopted from that table, with D and trimming inferred from the DNA. The sample carries some 85,000 clones, 80% to 90% recorded once. V usage is TRBV30 and J usage is TRBJ1-3, with 7 bases matching TRBD1. Sequenced material: peripheral blood. This TCR was sampled from a man aged 50 or older with acute or convalescent COVID-19. CDR3 in DNA: TGTGCCTGGAATCCGGGACAGAAAAACACCATATATTTT. Protein: CAWNPGQKNTIYF. The variable domain in full, completed from reference TRBV30 and TRBJ1-3, reads SQTIHQWPATLVQPVGSPLSLECTVEGTSNPNLYWYRQAAGRGLQLLFYSVGIGQISSEVPQNLSASRPQDRQFILSSKKLLLSDSGFYLCAWNPGQKNTIYFGEGSWLTVV.